These 21 T cell receptor beta chains were all obtained from the same sample, sequenced in a study of blood T cells in healthy people across ages. The authors ran a second PCR of about 6 to 12 cycles using a sample-barcoded 5' primer and a J-beta primer mix. TCRdb itself ran the 5' RACE reads through MiXCR, one entry per CDR3 protein. The sample carries approximately 780,000 distinct CDR3 sequences, under 30% recorded once. The same data also contributed to another study, on T cells of mothers and their children.

What was sequenced was blood. These receptors originate from a boy aged 5-17 years in good health.

The rearrangement links TRBV5-1 to TRBJ1-1; TRBD1 is a possible D gene (5 bases). The germline V gene encodes CDR1 SGHRS and CDR2 YFSETQ. The germline V and J ends were trimmed by 2 bases and 6 bases, with 11 bases remaining between them. The CDR3 is 13 residues long. The CDR3 nucleotides are TGCGCCAGCAGCTTTGGAGGGGTTGCTGAAGCTTTCTTT. Translated, it gives CASSFGGVAEAFF.

In this sample, this clonotype turned up a few times. The V call is TRBV6-5, the J call TRBJ2-5, with D possibly TRBD1 on 5 matching bases. The V gene lost 6 bases and the J gene lost 2 bases, with 13 bases spanning the gap. Germline CDR1 and CDR2: MNHEY and SVGAGI. The CDR3 is made up of 14 amino acids. In DNA form, the CDR3 reads TGTGCCAGCAGCTGGGGCAGTTGGCAAGAGACCCAGTACTTC. It yields the protein CASSWGSWQETQYF.

The chain joins TRBV12-3 or TRBV12-4 to TRBJ2-7; D is perhaps TRBD1 (5 bases). V gave up 6 bases and J gave up 5 bases, with 11 bases separating them. The CDR3 runs to 12 residues. The CDR3 DNA reads TGTGCCAGCAGCCTGGACACGAACGAGCAGTACTTC. It yields the protein CASSLDTNEQYF.

V gene TRBV9 combines with J gene TRBJ2-2; 9 nucleotides match TRBD1. V lost 4 bases to trimming and J lost 5 bases; unmatched junction nucleotides: 6. Germline V gene data show CDR1 as SGDLS and CDR2 as YYNGEE. The CDR3 runs 15 residues. The chain's CDR3 is CASSFRDRATGELFF. The CDR3 region has the DNA TGTGCCAGCAGCTTCCGGGACAGGGCAACCGGGGAGCTGTTTTTT.

The rearrangement links TRBV28 to TRBJ2-2, with D perhaps matching TRBD1 (5 bases). Germline V gene lookup returns CDR1 MDHEN and CDR2 SYDVKM. Trimming pared 5 bases from V and 5 bases from J, leaving 12 bases between. The CDR3 length is 14 residues. The CDR3 coding sequence is TGTGCCAGCAGTACGCAGGGATGGACCGGGGAGCTGTTTTTT. This codes for CASSTQGWTGELFF.

In this sample, this clonotype turned up a few times. The chain links TRBV12-3 or TRBV12-4 to TRBJ2-1; 8 bases agree with TRBD1. The end of the DNA fits TRBJ2-7 better, so the J call may be wrong. The CDR3 runs to 13 residues. CDR3: CASSLQGGSEQYF. CDR3 in DNA: TGTGCCAGCAGTCTACAGGGGGGAAGCGAGCAGTACTTC.

The CDR3 reads CASSPLKTYEQYF. The CDR3 DNA follows: TGTGCCAGCAGTCCACTTAAGACCTACGAGCAGTACTTC. The V call is TRBV27, the J call TRBJ2-7; D is unclear. The CDR3 is 13 residues long. Trimming removed 5 bases from V and 2 bases from J, with 10 bases in between. Germline lookup yields CDR1 MNHEY and CDR2 SMNVEV (reference sequence).

The V call is TRBV12-3 or TRBV12-4, the J call TRBJ2-1; D gene uncertain. The CDR3 is made up of 14 amino acids. V gave up 3 bases and J gave up 6 bases, with 12 bases separating them. CDR3 residues: CASSLRPNGNEQFF. DNA of the CDR3: TGTGCCAGCAGTTTGCGGCCTAACGGCAATGAGCAGTTCTTC.

This clonotype has more than one count but fewer than ten. V and J are TRBV7-2 and TRBJ2-5; 8 nucleotides agree with TRBD2. V lost 2 bases, J lost 4 bases, and 12 bases stayed unmatched. In germline, CDR1 is SGHTA, CDR2 FQGNSA. CDR3 length equals 17 residues. CDR3 region: CASSLILTAGEGETQYF. Written as DNA, the CDR3 is TGTGCCAGCAGCTTAATTCTGACAGCGGGGGAGGGAGAGACCCAGTACTTC.

This clonotype was observed a handful of times. This chain joins TRBV11-2 and TRBJ2-7; D not certain. V was shortened by 0 bases and J by 0 bases, with 6 bases between the two germline ends. The V gene's germline CDR1 is SGHAT and CDR2 FQNNGV. The CDR3 contains 14 residues. The CDR3 sequence is CASSLDPISYEQYF. CDR3 DNA sequence: TGTGCCAGCAGCTTAGATCCTATCTCCTACGAGCAGTACTTC. Full variable domain (remainder filled in from reference TRBV11-2 and TRBJ2-7): EAGVAQSPRYKIIEKRQSVAFWCNPISGHATLYWYQQILGQGPKLLIQFQNNGVVDDSQLPKDRFSAERLKGVDSTLKIQPAKLEDSAVYLCASSLDPISYEQYFGPGTRLTVT.

This clonotype was seen only once. V is TRBV20-1 and J is TRBJ1-4, with TRBD1 as a possible D gene (5 bases). Looked up from germline, CDR1 is DFQATT and CDR2 is SNEGSKA (reference sequence). V was pared by 1 base and J by 10 bases, with 10 bases between. The CDR3 totals 12 residues. The CDR3 here is CSARVVGGKLFF. CDR3 sequence (DNA): TGCAGTGCTAGAGTCGTGGGGGGAAAACTGTTTTTT.

This rearrangement joins TRBV3-1 to TRBJ2-7; tentatively, D is TRBD2 (6 bases). The assigned J gene may be wrong: the sequence end matches TRBJ2-5 better. Germline CDR1 reads LGHDT; CDR2 reads YNNKEL (reference sequence). The CDR3 runs 16 residues. In DNA, the CDR3 is TGTGCCAGCAGCCATGGAGGGCAGGGCTCCCAAGAGACCCAGTACTTC. It encodes CASSHGGQGSQETQYF.

CDR3 amino acids: CSVATNQQFF. The CDR3 DNA reads TGCAGCGTTGCTACGAATCAGCAGTTCTTC. The chain has TRBV29-1 and TRBJ2-5; no definite D call. The DNA matches TRBJ2-1 better at its end, which makes the J call doubtful. CDR1 and CDR2 from the germline V gene are SQVTM and ANQGSEA. This CDR3 region has 10 residues.

The CDR3 sequence: CSVRPYTGYYEQYF. The CDR3 bases are TGCAGCGTTCGCCCGTATACGGGTTACTACGAGCAGTACTTC. The chain combines TRBV29-1 with TRBJ2-7; no firm D call. The CDR3 has 14 residues. Germline V gene data show CDR1 as SQVTM and CDR2 as ANQGSEA. V was shortened by 5 bases and J by 3 bases, with 17 bases between the two germline ends.

This clonotype has a handful of counts. V gene TRBV18 combines with J gene TRBJ2-5, with 9 bases matching TRBD1. The J call may be faulty, since TRBJ2-1 better matches the DNA end. Germline lookup yields CDR1 KGHSH and CDR2 LQKENI. There are 14 residues in the CDR3. The chain's CDR3 is CASSRTGEGNEQFF. In DNA form, the CDR3 reads TGTGCCAGCTCGCGGACAGGGGAAGGCAATGAGCAGTTCTTC.

CDR3 coding DNA: TGTGCCAGCAGCCCCAGCGGGGGTTTAAACAATGAGCAGTTCTTC. It codes for CASSPSGGLNNEQFF. The chain recombines TRBV7-7 with TRBJ2-1; 8 bases align to TRBD2. Germline lookup yields CDR1 SSHAT and CDR2 FNYEAQ (reference sequence). The CDR3 length is 15 residues. With V trimmed by 5 bases and J by 5 bases, 8 bases remained unmatched.

This clonotype has a handful of counts. This chain connects TRBV7-9 to TRBJ2-2; TRBD1 aligns across 9 bases. The CDR3 loop spans 16 amino acids. CDR1 is SEHNR, CDR2 FQNEAQ, per germline (reference sequence). V shed 5 bases, J shed 5 bases, and the junction held 9 bases outside the gene matches. The CDR3 nucleotides read TGTGCCAGCAGCCCATCGGGACAGGGAAATACCGGGGAGCTGTTTTTT. Translating it yields CASSPSGQGNTGELFF. Variable domain in full (rest from reference TRBV7-9 and TRBJ2-2): DTGVSQNPRHKITKRGQNVTFRCDPISEHNRLYWYRQTLGQGPEFLTYFQNEAQLEKSRLLSDRFSAERPKGSFSTLEIQRTEQGDSAMYLCASSPSGQGNTGELFFGEGSRLTVL.

The chain couples TRBV5-1 to TRBJ1-1; perhaps TRBD1 as D (6 bases). The germline CDR1 and CDR2 sequences are SGHRS and YFSETQ. The CDR3 has 17 residues. Trimming left V 4 bases short and J 0 bases short, with 19 bases between. In nucleotides, the CDR3 is TGCGCCAGCAGCAAACCACAGGAGGGGGGAATGAACACTGAAGCTTTCTTT. It is translated as CASSKPQEGGMNTEAFF.

In this sample, this clonotype turned up a few times. V is TRBV6-2 or TRBV6-3 and J is TRBJ1-4; 7 nucleotides agree with TRBD1. Losses at the gene ends were 5 bases for V and 7 bases for J; bases not matched to a gene: 7. The CDR3 contains 14 residues. Germline V lookup: CDR1 MNHEY, CDR2 SVGEGT. CDR3 DNA sequence: TGTGCCAGCAGTGCCGACAGGGTGCGTGAAAAACTGTTTTTT. Protein sequence: CASSADRVREKLFF.

For this clonotype: The junction departs from germline at one end; a sequencing error may be responsible. V gene TRBV25-1 combines with J gene TRBJ2-1; D is possibly TRBD2 (7 bases). This CDR3 has 15 amino acids. The germline V gene has CDR1 MGHDK and CDR2 SYGVNS. The CDR3 spells CASGEGGGSYNEQFF. The CDR3, as DNA: TGTGCCAGCGGTGAAGGGGGGGGCTCCTACAATGAGCAGTTCTTC.

This clonotype was seen at least ten times. The DNA for the CDR3 is TGTGCCAGCAGTTTCGATACGCACTCTCGGACAGGGACAAACTATGGCTACACCTTC. Its protein is CASSFDTHSRTGTNYGYTF. V and J are TRBV12-3 or TRBV12-4 and TRBJ1-2; 8 bases match TRBD1. The CDR3 loop spans 19 amino acids. Trimming took 3 bases from V and 2 from J; bases not matched to a gene: 17.